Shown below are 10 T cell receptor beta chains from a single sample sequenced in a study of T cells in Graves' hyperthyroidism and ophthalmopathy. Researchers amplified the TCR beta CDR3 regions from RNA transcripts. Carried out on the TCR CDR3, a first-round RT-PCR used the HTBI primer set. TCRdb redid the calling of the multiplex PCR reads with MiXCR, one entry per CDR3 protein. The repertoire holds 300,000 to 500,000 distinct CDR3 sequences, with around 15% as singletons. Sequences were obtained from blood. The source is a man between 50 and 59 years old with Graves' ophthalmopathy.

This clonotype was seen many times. The CDR3 DNA sequence: TGCGCCAGCAGTGAGTCCGGGAGTGTGAACATTCAGTACTTC. Residues: CASSESGSVNIQYF. The chain employs TRBV10-1 and TRBJ2-4, with a tentative D call TRBD2 (6 bases). The CDR3 sequence is 14 residues long. Germline-derived CDR1 and CDR2 are WNHNN and SYGVQD (reference sequence). Between the trimmed V and J ends, which lost 0 bases and 7 bases, there was a span of 10 bases.

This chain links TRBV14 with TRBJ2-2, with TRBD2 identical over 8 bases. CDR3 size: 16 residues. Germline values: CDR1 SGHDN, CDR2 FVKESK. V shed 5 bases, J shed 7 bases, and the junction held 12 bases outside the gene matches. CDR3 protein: CASSSRTALAGGELFF. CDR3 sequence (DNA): TGTGCCAGCAGCTCTCGGACAGCGCTAGCGGGCGGGGAGCTGTTTTTT.

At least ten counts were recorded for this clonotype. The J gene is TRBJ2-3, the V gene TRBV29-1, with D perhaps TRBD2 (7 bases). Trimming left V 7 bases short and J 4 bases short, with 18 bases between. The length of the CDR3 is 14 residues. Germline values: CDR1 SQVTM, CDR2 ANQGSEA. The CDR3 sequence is CSARGRGKADTQYF. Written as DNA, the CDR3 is TGCAGCGCTAGGGGGAGGGGTAAAGCAGATACGCAGTATTTT.

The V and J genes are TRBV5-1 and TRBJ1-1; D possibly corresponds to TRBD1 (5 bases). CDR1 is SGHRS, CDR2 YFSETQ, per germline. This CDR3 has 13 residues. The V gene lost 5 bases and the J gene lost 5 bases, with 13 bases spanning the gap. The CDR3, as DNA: TGCGCCAGCAGGCAGGGCGAGAGGACTGAAGCTTTCTTT. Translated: CASRQGERTEAFF.

CDR3 nucleotide sequence: TGCAGTGCTAGGGTCTTCAGCGGGAGTACCTACGAGCAGTACTTC. Its protein is CSARVFSGSTYEQYF. This sequence joins TRBV20-1 and TRBJ2-7; TRBD2 matches at 8 bases. V lost 3 bases, J lost 2 bases, and 9 bases stayed unmatched. This CDR3 comprises 15 residues. CDR1 is DFQATT and CDR2 is SNEGSKA in the germline V gene (reference sequence).

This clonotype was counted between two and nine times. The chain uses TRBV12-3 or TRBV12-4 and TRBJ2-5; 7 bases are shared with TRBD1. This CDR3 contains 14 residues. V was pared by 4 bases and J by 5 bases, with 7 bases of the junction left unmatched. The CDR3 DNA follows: TGTGCCAGCAGTTCGGACAGGTTCCGTGAGACCCAGTACTTC. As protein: CASSSDRFRETQYF.

CDR3 nucleotide sequence: TGTGCCAGCAGCTTGGTTCGGGGGAGGGCTTATGAGCAGTTCTTC. The encoded protein is CASSLVRGRAYEQFF. The J gene is TRBJ2-1, the V gene TRBV5-5, with 7 bases aligning to TRBD2. This CDR3 spans 15 amino acids. Germline CDR1 and CDR2: SGHKS and YYEKEE (reference sequence). V trimming: 0 bases; J trimming: 8 bases; junction bases outside the gene matches: 8.

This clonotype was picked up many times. This chain's CDR3 is CASSLAWGSSYEQYF. CDR3 bases: TGTGCCAGCAGCTTAGCCTGGGGAAGCTCCTACGAGCAGTACTTC. The V and J genes are TRBV7-8 and TRBJ2-7; D is uncertain. This CDR3 has 15 amino acids. With 0 bases removed from V and 0 bases from J, the gap between germline ends came to 9 bases. Germline V gene data show CDR1 as SGHVS and CDR2 as FQNEAQ. Full variable domain (missing parts from reference TRBV7-8 and TRBJ2-7): GAGVSQSPRYKVAKRGQDVALRCDPISGHVSLFWYQQALGQGPEFLTYFQNEAQLDKSGLPSDRFFAERPEGSVSTLKIQRTQQEDSAVYLCASSLAWGSSYEQYFGPGTRLTVT.

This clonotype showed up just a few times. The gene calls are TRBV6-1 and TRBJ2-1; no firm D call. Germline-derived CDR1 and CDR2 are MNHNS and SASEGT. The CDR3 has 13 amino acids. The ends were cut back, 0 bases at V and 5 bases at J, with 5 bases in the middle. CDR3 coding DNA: TGTGCCAGCAGTGAAGCGCACGACAATGAGCAGTTCTTC. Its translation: CASSEAHDNEQFF.

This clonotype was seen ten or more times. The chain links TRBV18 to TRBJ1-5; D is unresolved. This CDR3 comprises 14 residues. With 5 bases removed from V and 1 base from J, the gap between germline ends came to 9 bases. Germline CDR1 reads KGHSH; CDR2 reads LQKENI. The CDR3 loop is CASSFGGSNQPQHF. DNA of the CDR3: TGTGCCAGCTCATTTGGCGGGAGCAATCAGCCCCAGCATTTT.